This section outlines one T cell receptor (beta chain) sequence together with its context. No cognate antigen has been identified for it. Nothing much larger sits one base from this clone, and base qualities are not available. Donors were roughly 40 systemically healthy Caucasian individuals from Russia aged roughly 6 to 100 years. Around 10 milliliters of peripheral blood were drawn from each donor into EDTA-treated Vacutainer tubes. Ficoll-Paque density-gradient centrifugation was used to isolate PBMCs, with at least 6 million per sample. Total RNA was extracted from PBMCs with Trizol reagent, with at least 5 micrograms obtained per sample. For every donor, an aliquot of PBMCs went through flow cytometry to measure the percentages of naive CD45RAhigh/CD27high T cells. The library was generated by 5' RACE. Data came from an Illumina HiSeq 2500. A second PCR of 7 to 11 cycles was performed with a sample-barcoded 5' primer and a J-beta primer mix. A template-switch 5' adaptor carrying 12 random nucleotides introduced a unique molecular identifier onto each TCR beta cDNA molecule. Each sample yielded at least 2.5 million CDR3-containing paired-end reads. First-strand cDNA was synthesized from all RNA with the Mint cDNA synthesis kit, primed by a TRBC-specific oligonucleotide. After uracil-DNA glycosylase treatment, a first 18-cycle PCR used universal primers M1SS and BC2_uni_R on all cDNA. The paper's processing steps were these. For normalization, 1 million high-quality reads, each with a distinct molecular identifier, were randomly selected from each sample. Instead of being binned into consensus sequences, reads with shared molecular identifiers were discarded. MiTCR, with a Q25 quality threshold and the strictest error-elimination algorithm, was used for CDR3 identification, clonotype clustering and error correction. A nonparametric unseen species model with Euler transformation was used to estimate lower-bound total TCR beta diversity. Using fastp trimming at Q25 and MiXCR clonotype assembly, TCRdb reanalyzed the public sequencing data and kept in-frame beta chains. When rows share a CDR3 protein, they turn into one entry using the most common DNA and genes. These V and J calls derive from TCRdb rather than the authors' analysis. The sample contains fewer than 800,000 distinct CDR3 sequences, more than 20% of them found a single time. Around 3.4% of the sample belongs to the ten largest clones.

The germline V and J ends show losses of 0 bases and 0 bases respectively, and no gene match explains 4 bases of the junction. The germline V gene sets CDR1 to LGHNA and CDR2 to YSLEER. The CDR3 starts with the cysteine, ends with the phenylalanine, and has 17 residues. The CDR3 DNA has 51 bases and is translated from base 1. These data are taken from a study of blood T cells in healthy people across ages (dated by TCRdb to between 2014 and 2017). With regard to the full study: Template switching captured roughly one uniquely barcoded TCR beta cDNA molecule per two T cells in model experiments. The study measured age-related changes in TCR beta repertoire diversity using deep sequencing normalized with unique cDNA molecular identifiers. The donors were divided into four age groups: young (average around 16 years), middle-aged (approximately 42), aged (approximately 62) and long-lived (around 80). To avoid experimental bias, donors of different ages were distributed randomly across sequencing lanes. The study analyzed two additional independent replicas of 1 million unique cDNA reads from the same blood draw for two donors, one aged 18 to 30 and one aged 80 or older. Results and caveats for the whole study, not just this receptor: As age increased, observed TCR beta diversity per million T cells dropped in a roughly linear way, and a significant reduction was already evident by age 40. Estimates of total diversity based on one million sequenced T cells were considered lower bounds and underestimates. The percentage of naive T cells measured by flow cytometry correlated strongly with observed TCR beta diversity. Because profiling used bulk unsorted PBMCs, naive and antigen-experienced compartments could not be compared conclusively. The long-lived group showed more naive CD4+ T cells, fewer expanded clones and increased TCR diversity than the aged group, suggesting age selection. Donor CMV infection status was unknown, potentially confounding age-related changes in expanded clonotypes.

The TCR sequence derives from a man aged 65 to 79 in good health. The rearranged segments are TRBV4-3 and TRBJ2-1; 8 bases in between match TRBD2. The sample taken for sequencing was blood. The bases read TGCGCCAGCAGCCAAGATCAAGCGGGAGCCTCCTACAATGAGCAGTTCTTC. The encoded protein is CASSQDQAGASYNEQFF.